This TCR beta chain was sequenced in a study of cytotoxic CD8 clonotypes in ibrutinib-treated CLL. CDR3 length: 14 amino acids. Looked up from germline, CDR1 is SGHAT and CDR2 is FQNNGV. V lost 2 bases to trimming and J lost 4 bases, with 9 bases between them. Genomic DNA (approximately 2.1 micrograms) was obtained from cryopreserved PBMCs for construction of TCR beta libraries. Generated by immunoSEQ multiplex PCR, the TCRdb table keeps only in-frame clones and is missing some. The profile shows 50,000 to 60,000 clones, around four fifths of them singletons. This clone has a single count. V is TRBV11-2 and J is TRBJ2-1; D is ambiguous. This specimen was PBMCs, taken after 24 months of ibrutinib treatment. This sequence originates from a human donor with chronic lymphocytic leukemia. The CDR3 spells CASSLTLEYNEQFF. CDR3 sequence (DNA): TGTGCCAGCAGCTTAACTTTGGAGTACAATGAGCAGTTCTTC.